This T cell receptor beta chain was captured by sequencing in a study of blood T cell repertoires in COVID-19 (dated by TCRdb to about 2020). Background for the entire study: The collaborator samples originated in the United States, Italy and Spain and spanned the acute and convalescent phases of COVID-19. The material from the prospective study consisted of cDNA or gDNA derived from T cells, B-cell-depleted T cells, or PBMCs. Deeply sampled blood TCRbeta repertoires from subjects exposed to, actively infected with, or recovered from COVID-19 were included in the dataset. A freely available public database, intended as a resource for researchers studying the immune response to SARS-CoV-2, is where the repertoires were released. Samples came from the ongoing ImmuneRACE study (first 160 participants) plus 1,254 subjects from 6 global collaborators. Sample metadata almost always included a de-identified subject ID, COVID-19 status, age in years and sex. Where available, HLA class I and class II types were obtained from metadata supplied by the sample provider rather than from assay-based typing.

V and J lose 3 bases and 0 bases, and a span of 12 bases separates them. In the germline V gene, CDR1 corresponds to KGHSH and CDR2 to LQKENI. Spanning cysteine to phenylalanine, the CDR3 consists of 15 amino acids. Solely the CDR3 DNA is kept, with 45 bases framed from the first base. In this sample, this clone turned up a few times. Its antigen remains unidentified. Base qualities are not at hand, and no much larger clone is one base apart. Collaborating institutions collected whole blood in K2EDTA tubes following their own protocols. For TCRbeta analysis, collaborators shipped samples in one of three forms: frozen whole blood, isolated PBMCs, or DNA extracted from either of those sample types. What the research found in general, with its limitations: Clinical and demographic metadata were provided uncurated, with the amount varying by source and participant.

The immunoSEQ Assay, a bias-controlled multiplex PCR, was used to amplify TCRbeta CDR3 regions from genomic DNA. The authors' analysis ran thus. The number of nucleated cells in each sample was estimated from the amplification of reference gene primers within the assay. To quantify the absolute abundance of each unique TCRbeta CDR3 rearrangement, sequence reads were collapsed and filtered. For each sample, productive Simpson clonality was calculated by taking the square root of Simpson's diversity index across productive rearrangements. The immuneACCESS repertoire file appears here via TCRdb, limited to in-frame rearrangements. These files lack a portion of the clones; in checked studies, under half of the deficit traces to unresolved V genes, and the cause of the others is not known. For V, J and clone size, that table is used; D and trimming come from the DNA. This sample gives approximately 300,000 clones in total; more than 75% of them show up just once. The ten largest clonotypes hold about 1.7% of the sample.

The rearranged segments are TRBV18 and TRBJ2-7, with TRBD2 as a weak D call on 6 bases. Sequencing was carried out using peripheral blood. This sequence was found in a woman aged 45-60 years with acute or convalescent COVID-19. Read as DNA, the sequence is TGTGCCAGCTCACCCCGAGCGGGCAGCTCCTACGAGCAGTACTTC. Its product reads: CASSPRAGSSYEQYF.